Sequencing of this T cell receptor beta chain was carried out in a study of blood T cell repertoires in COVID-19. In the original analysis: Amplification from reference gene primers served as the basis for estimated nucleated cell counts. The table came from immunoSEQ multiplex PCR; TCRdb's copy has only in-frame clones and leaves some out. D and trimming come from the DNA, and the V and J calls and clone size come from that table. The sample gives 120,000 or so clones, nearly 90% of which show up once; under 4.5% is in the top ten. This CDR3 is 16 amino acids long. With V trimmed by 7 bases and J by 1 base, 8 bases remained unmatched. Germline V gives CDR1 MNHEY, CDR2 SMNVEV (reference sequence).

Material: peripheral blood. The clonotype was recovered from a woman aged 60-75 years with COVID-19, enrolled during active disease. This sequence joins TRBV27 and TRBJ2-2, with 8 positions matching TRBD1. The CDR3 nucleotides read TGTGCCAGCACAACTTCCGGGACAGGGAACACCGGGGAGCTGTTTTTT. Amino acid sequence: CASTTSGTGNTGELFF.